Listed below are T cell receptor beta chains from one sample, sequenced in a study of vaccination and CD4 T cells after COVID-19. The antigens of these receptors remain unknown. TCRdb reprocessed the PCR reads via MiXCR and lists one record per CDR3 protein. The sample has about 18,000 distinct CDR3 sequences, around two thirds seen once. The sequencing sample was made of CD4+ T cells from blood, cultured in vitro. Receptors were obtained from a human donor who had recovered from COVID-19. The CDR3 runs from the conserved cysteine through the conserved F or W. Clone size appears in some rows only: once, few, many, or a class for an expanded clone.

clone size,V gene,J gene,CDR3 protein
-,TRBV27,TRBJ2-7,CASRGELAGVYEQYF
few,TRBV15,TRBJ2-7,CATSRESGDYEQYF
few,TRBV6-5,TRBJ1-2,CASSSGQGASGYTF
-,TRBV7-8,TRBJ1-5,CASSFQYSNQPQHF
-,TRBV6-4,TRBJ1-5,CASKQGTSNQPQHF
-,TRBV6-2/TRBV6-3,TRBJ1-2,CASSLTQTANYGYTF
-,TRBV11-2,TRBJ1-6,CASSLVENSPLHF
-,TRBV18,TRBJ1-1,CASSPQTANLNTEAFF
-,TRBV9,TRBJ2-2,CASSVVSMDGELFF
-,TRBV27,TRBJ2-3,CASSIRVGPDTQYF
-,TRBV15,TRBJ2-7,CATSRRQGPEQYF
-,TRBV7-9,TRBJ1-5,CASSLGSGGVKPQHF
-,TRBV28,TRBJ1-6,CASSLRYNSPLHF
-,TRBV19,TRBJ2-7,CASRQANAGRYEQYF
-,TRBV7-2,TRBJ1-5,CASSLTGREPQHF
-,TRBV27,TRBJ1-1,CASSLRLGMNTEAFF
once,TRBV18,TRBJ1-1,CASSAQPRQARLTEAFF
-,TRBV11-2,TRBJ1-1,CASSLGTWELRDREAFF
once,TRBV10-3,TRBJ1-6,CAISGGDSPLHF
once,TRBV24-1,TRBJ1-2,CASPRTDNYGYTF
-,TRBV28,TRBJ1-1,CASSLRREAFF
medium-sized,TRBV6-1,TRBJ1-2,CASRPGGGYTF
-,TRBV6-2/TRBV6-3,TRBJ2-1,CASTQVPSGRTSYNEQFF
-,TRBV7-2,TRBJ2-2,CASSPTRDRGMLAGELFF
-,TRBV27,TRBJ1-2,CASSLSGTGNYGYTF
-,TRBV27,TRBJ1-1,CASRRGQGVTEAFF
-,TRBV19,TRBJ1-2,CASSIEAGPFWGYTF
-,TRBV4-3,TRBJ1-5,CASSLRDRGSRPDQPQHF
-,TRBV11-2,TRBJ1-2,CASSPQTYYGYTF
-,TRBV15,TRBJ2-2,CATKGFRYAGELFF
-,TRBV7-9,TRBJ1-1,CASTKGGVGTEAFF
-,TRBV6-1,TRBJ1-1,CASSLDRGLTEAFF
once,TRBV19,TRBJ1-6,CASSMRDSSNSPLHF
-,TRBV20-1,TRBJ2-7,CSAPLAGGPRHEQYF
once,TRBV4-3,TRBJ1-1,CASSQEGGGTEAFF
-,TRBV7-7,TRBJ2-1,CASSLVGLAASNEQFF